This record concerns one TCR beta chain sequence. What it binds is not known. The data are from a study of pediatric ulcerative colitis. Overall study findings and caveats: Ulcerative colitis patients shared more blood-rectal clones than controls. Two rectal clonotypes were found only in ulcerative colitis patients, all of them.

Data came from immunoSEQ multiplex PCR; TCRdb stores just in-frame clones and leaves some out. This sample has over 35,000 clones; less than 90% occur once, and the top ten carry roughly 25%. The CDR3 runs 16 residues. Germline V lookup: CDR1 SGHAT, CDR2 FQNNGV. The V end was cut by 5 bases, the J end by 7 bases, with 18 bases between. Ulcerative colitis patients received no immunosuppressive medication before the diagnostic colonoscopy. The blood sample was taken during the colonoscopy visit. The sample was blood. This chain joins TRBV11-2 and TRBJ1-6; maybe TRBD1 (6 bases). This TCR derives from a girl aged 10-17 years with moderate ulcerative colitis. The chain's CDR3 is CASSRYRGAGNSPLHF. The CDR3 DNA reads TGTGCCAGCAGCCGCTATAGGGGGGCTGGAAATTCACCCCTCCACTTT.